Below are 17 T cell receptor beta chains sequenced from a single sample in a study of Ad26.COV2.S vaccination and SARS-CoV-2 variants. As for treatment: around 19 received Ad26.COV2.S at low or high dose, single or two shots; about 5 received placebo; per-sample allocation not given. The investigators took samples on day 63 after the first vaccine or placebo injection. The protocol was immunoSEQ multiplex PCR, while the TCRdb copy is restricted to in-frame clones and leaves out a portion. The profile shows around 300,000 clones, around 88% of them singletons. The specimen comprised peripheral blood, sampled in a trial of Ad26.COV2.S vaccine versus placebo. The receptor source for this set is a person aged 18-60 years who received the Ad26.COV2.S COVID-19 vaccine or a placebo.

V gene TRBV6-2 or TRBV6-3 combines with J gene TRBJ1-2; 7 bases map to TRBD1. The CDR3 totals 13 residues. Germline V lookup: CDR1 MNHEY, CDR2 SVGEGT. V was clipped by 4 bases and J by 5 bases; unmatched bases: 4. CDR3 loop: CASSSDRDYGYTF. Here the CDR3 DNA reads TGTGCCAGCAGTTCCGACAGGGATTATGGCTACACCTTC.

The count of this clone is one. The V gene is TRBV2, the J gene TRBJ2-1; possible D gene TRBD1, 6 bases. The CDR3 length is 14 residues. Trimming cost V 9 bases and J 5 bases, with 17 bases left between them. Per germline, CDR1 SNHLY and CDR2 FYNNEI. CDR3 nucleotide sequence: TGTGCCAGTCTAGGGACAAAAAATCACAATGAGCAGTTCTTC. Residues: CASLGTKNHNEQFF.

This chain connects TRBV7-9 to TRBJ2-5; a possible D gene is TRBD2 (5 bases). The CDR3 has 14 residues. Germline V gives CDR1 SEHNR, CDR2 FQNEAQ (reference sequence). Trimming removed 5 bases at V and 0 bases at J, with 10 bases between. CDR3 amino acids: CASSPLRDQETQYF. In nucleotides, the CDR3 is TGTGCCAGCAGCCCTCTGAGGGACCAAGAGACCCAGTACTTC.

The V call is TRBV5-8, the J call TRBJ1-5; 7 bases are shared with TRBD1. CDR1 and CDR2 (germline): SGHTS, YDEGEE. The CDR3 runs 16 residues. J gave up 2 bases and V 1 base, and 6 bases lay outside the gene matches. This CDR3 reads CASSLSDRTGNQPQHF. Here the CDR3 DNA reads TGTGCCAGCAGCTTGTCGGACAGGACGGGCAATCAGCCCCAGCATTTT. The full variable domain, completed using reference TRBV5-8 and TRBJ1-5, is EAGVTQSPTHLIKTRGQQATLRCSPISGHTSVYWYQQALGLGLQFLLWYDEGEERNRGNFPPRFSGRQFPNYSSELNVNALELEDSALYLCASSLSDRTGNQPQHFGDGTRLSIL.

The gene calls are TRBV7-9 and TRBJ2-3; D may be TRBD1 (5 bases). This CDR3 comprises 16 residues. V dropped 0 bases and J dropped 2 bases, with 12 bases sitting between them. The germline gives CDR1 SEHNR, CDR2 FQNEAQ (reference sequence). The CDR3 loop reads CASSLATAQSTDTQYF. In DNA, the CDR3 is TGTGCCAGCAGCTTAGCGACAGCTCAATCCACAGATACGCAGTATTTT.

CDR3 nucleotides: TGTGCCAGCAGTCAACTACCTTTTGCCCGGGACAGGGCAAATTTTGGCAAAAACATTCAGTACTTC. Its protein is CASSQLPFARDRANFGKNIQYF. The chain recombines TRBV2 with TRBJ2-4; TRBD1 matches at 9 bases. Germline values: CDR1 SNHLY, CDR2 FYNNEI. This CDR3 has 22 residues. V dropped 5 bases and J dropped 3; count of bases not matched to a gene: 26.

This chain connects TRBV19 to TRBJ2-3; weak D call: TRBD1 (6 bases). This CDR3 has 15 residues. Germline loops: CDR1 LNHDA, CDR2 SQIVND (reference sequence). V was pared by 6 bases and J by 2 bases, with 15 bases between. CDR3 sequence: CASSEDRSFTDTQYF. The CDR3 nucleotides read TGTGCCAGTAGCGAAGACAGGAGCTTCACAGATACGCAGTATTTT. Full variable domain (missing parts from reference TRBV19 and TRBJ2-3): DGGITQSPKYLFRKEGQNVTLSCEQNLNHDAMYWYRQDPGQGLRLIYYSQIVNDFQKGDIAEGYSVSREKKESFPLTVTSAQKNPTAFYLCASSEDRSFTDTQYFGPGTRLTVL.

This sequence joins TRBV7-8 and TRBJ2-1; 7 nucleotides align to TRBD2. Unmatched junction bases numbered 10, after V lost 5 bases and J lost 9 bases. Germline assignment: CDR1 SGHVS and CDR2 FQNEAQ. This CDR3 contains 14 residues. The CDR3 sequence: CASSPLTSWGEQFF. The CDR3 nucleotides read TGTGCCAGCAGCCCCCTGACTAGCTGGGGTGAGCAGTTCTTC. Looking up the rest from reference TRBV7-8 and TRBJ2-1 gives the full variable domain: GAGVSQSPRYKVAKRGQDVALRCDPISGHVSLFWYQQALGQGPEFLTYFQNEAQLDKSGLPSDRFFAERPEGSVSTLKIQRTQQEDSAVYLCASSPLTSWGEQFFGPGTRLTVL.

The chain employs TRBV27 and TRBJ2-7; no firm D call. Per germline, CDR1 MNHEY and CDR2 SMNVEV (reference sequence). CDR3 length: 13 amino acids. V shed 9 bases and J shed 4 bases, with 16 bases lying between them. CDR3 sequence (DNA): TGTGCCAGTGGGTGGGTGGGTCAGTACGAGCAGTACTTC. Translation gives CASGWVGQYEQYF.

V and J are TRBV2 and TRBJ1-1, with TRBD1 matching over 7 bases. From germline, CDR1 is SNHLY and CDR2 FYNNEI. Unmatched junction bases numbered 9, after V lost 4 bases and J lost 4 bases. The CDR3 covers 15 residues. Here the CDR3 DNA reads TGTGCCAGCAGTGGGACTAGGGGGCTCGGCACTGAAGCTTTCTTT. It specifies CASSGTRGLGTEAFF.

The chain recombines TRBV7-9 with TRBJ2-5; the match to TRBD1 covers 7 bases. V dropped 2 bases and J dropped 4; count of bases not matched to a gene: 10. The CDR3 sequence is 16 residues long. Germline CDR1 is SEHNR and CDR2 is FQNEAQ (reference sequence). The CDR3 reads CASSLWGWTGLETQYF. CDR3 nucleotide sequence: TGTGCCAGCAGCTTATGGGGATGGACAGGTCTAGAGACCCAGTACTTC.

The rearrangement uses TRBV3-1 (or the pseudogene TRBV3-2) and TRBJ1-6; a weak D match, TRBD1 (5 bases). V was shortened by 4 bases and J by 8 bases, with 9 bases between the two germline ends. Germline-derived CDR1 and CDR2 are LGHDT and YNNKEL (reference sequence). The CDR3 sequence is 13 residues long. The CDR3 coding sequence is TGTGCCAGCAGCCCCGGGGCCCATTCACCCCTCCACTTT. Translation gives CASSPGAHSPLHF.

This rearrangement joins TRBV12-3 or TRBV12-4 to TRBJ2-5; D gene uncertain. The CDR3 length is 12 residues. V was clipped by 6 bases and J by 0 bases, with 5 bases between them. CDR3 sequence: CASRGNQETQYF. The CDR3, as DNA: TGTGCCAGCAGGGGCAACCAAGAGACCCAGTACTTC.

The chain combines TRBV18 with TRBJ1-5, with 7 positions matching TRBD1. Trimming at V came to 3 bases and at J to 5 bases, leaving 10 bases not matched to a gene. Germline-derived CDR1 and CDR2 are KGHSH and LQKENI. CDR3 length: 16 amino acids. The DNA for the CDR3 is TGTGCCAGCTCACCCCAGGGGGGGGTGGTCTATCAGCCCCAGCATTTT. As protein: CASSPQGGVVYQPQHF.

The chain has TRBV27 and TRBJ2-5; D assignment may be TRBD1 or TRBD2 (5 bases each). The CDR3 loop spans 15 amino acids. Germline V gives CDR1 MNHEY, CDR2 SMNVEV (reference sequence). V was trimmed by 0 bases and J by 9 bases, leaving 17 bases between them. This CDR3 reads CASSLSRGKRVAQYF. In DNA, the CDR3 is TGTGCCAGCAGTTTATCGAGGGGAAAAAGGGTGGCCCAGTACTTC.

The J gene is TRBJ2-7, the V gene TRBV30, with 8 bases aligning to TRBD2. There are 13 residues in the CDR3. Trimming cost V 0 bases and J 3 bases; bases outside gene matches: 1. Germline values: CDR1 GTSNPN, CDR2 SVGIG (reference sequence). CDR3 loop: CAWSVREGYEQYF. CDR3 bases: TGTGCCTGGAGTGTACGGGAGGGCTACGAGCAGTACTTC.

CDR3 region: CAISESALSEAFF. As DNA, the CDR3 is TGTGCCATCAGTGAGTCGGCCTTGTCTGAAGCTTTCTTT. The chain has TRBV10-3 and TRBJ1-1; D call uncertain. The CDR3 is 13 residues long. Trimming stripped 0 bases from V and 6 bases from J, with 8 bases between. Germline lookup yields CDR1 ENHRY and CDR2 SYGVKD.